This T cell receptor (beta chain) was found in a study of T cells in localized non-small cell lung cancer. Clones were sequenced by immunoSEQ multiplex PCR, and TCRdb holds only the in-frame ones, with some missing. This table has about 880 clones, under 25% appearing once. Atypia-free adjacent lung came from at least 2 cm beyond the tumor margin. Turning to this clone: The antigen remains undetermined.

The study, taken as a whole, reports: In adjacent lung, a median about 54 of the top 100 tumor clones were found. Uninvolved adjacent lung had higher T cell clonality than tumor and all other tissues. A denser population of T cells in blood accompanied longer overall survival.

The germline V gene has CDR1 SGHNT and CDR2 YENEEA. V was shortened by 1 base and J by 7 bases, with 8 bases between the two germline ends. The CDR3 spans 14 residues. This sequence originates from a man between 40 and 70 years old with stage I lung adenocarcinoma. The sequenced sample was normal lung tissue next to the tumor, obtained before any cancer treatment. The chain employs TRBV11-3 and TRBJ1-6; maybe TRBD1 (5 bases). The DNA for the CDR3 is TGTGCCAGCAGCTTAGGACAGACCAATTCACCCCTCCACTTT. Translating it yields CASSLGQTNSPLHF. The whole variable domain, filled in from reference TRBV11-3 and TRBJ1-6, reads EAGVVQSPRYKIIEKKQPVAFWCNPISGHNTLYWYLQNLGQGPELLIRYENEEAVDDSQLPKDRFSAERLKGVDSTLKIQPAELGDSAVYLCASSLGQTNSPLHFGNGTRLTVT.